A single TCR beta chain is shown here with its context. Its antigen is still unknown. Other DNA sequences in the sample encode the same CDR3. This specimen comes from a study of T cell responses to AZD1222 COVID-19 vaccine. Study background: Pooled in the analysis were second doses at about 4 or about 12 weeks. Points from the study as a whole: Spike-spanning, vaccine-associated CD4 TCRs were dominant at 160-218 and 743-854. Clonal diversity may have been underestimated in mostly white British donors.

The CDR3 runs to 15 residues. The V end lost 6 bases, the J end lost 0 bases, and 15 bases lay between the germline ends. From germline, CDR1 is SGHVS and CDR2 FQNEAQ. The data were produced by immunoSEQ multiplex PCR, yet TCRdb's version contains in-frame clones alone and is incomplete. The sample records 150,000 to 200,000 clones, 80% to 95% being singletons. V gene TRBV7-8 combines with J gene TRBJ2-7; a possible D gene is TRBD1 (5 bases). The sample consisted of peripheral blood, taken on day 0 of AZD1222 vaccination. The receptor's source is an adult in good health. CDR3 sequence reads: CASRSRQSPSYEQYF. Here the CDR3 DNA reads TGTGCCAGCAGGTCCCGACAGAGTCCCTCCTACGAGCAGTACTTC.